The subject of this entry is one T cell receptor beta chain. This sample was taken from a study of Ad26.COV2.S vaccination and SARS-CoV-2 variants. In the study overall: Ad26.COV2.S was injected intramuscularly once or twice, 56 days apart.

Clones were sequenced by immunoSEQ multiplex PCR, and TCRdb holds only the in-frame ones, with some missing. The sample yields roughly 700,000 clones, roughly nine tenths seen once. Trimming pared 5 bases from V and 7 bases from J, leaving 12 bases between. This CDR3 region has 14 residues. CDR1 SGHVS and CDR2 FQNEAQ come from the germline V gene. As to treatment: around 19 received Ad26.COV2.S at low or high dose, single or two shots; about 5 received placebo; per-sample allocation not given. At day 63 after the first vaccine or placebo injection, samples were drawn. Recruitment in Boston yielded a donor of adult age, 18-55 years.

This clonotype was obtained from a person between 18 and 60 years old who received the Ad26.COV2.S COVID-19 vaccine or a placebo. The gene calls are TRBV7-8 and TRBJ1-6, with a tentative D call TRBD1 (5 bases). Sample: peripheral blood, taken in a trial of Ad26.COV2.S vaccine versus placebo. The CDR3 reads CASSETVLNSPLHF. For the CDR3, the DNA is TGTGCCAGCAGCGAGACAGTGCTCAATTCACCCCTCCACTTT.